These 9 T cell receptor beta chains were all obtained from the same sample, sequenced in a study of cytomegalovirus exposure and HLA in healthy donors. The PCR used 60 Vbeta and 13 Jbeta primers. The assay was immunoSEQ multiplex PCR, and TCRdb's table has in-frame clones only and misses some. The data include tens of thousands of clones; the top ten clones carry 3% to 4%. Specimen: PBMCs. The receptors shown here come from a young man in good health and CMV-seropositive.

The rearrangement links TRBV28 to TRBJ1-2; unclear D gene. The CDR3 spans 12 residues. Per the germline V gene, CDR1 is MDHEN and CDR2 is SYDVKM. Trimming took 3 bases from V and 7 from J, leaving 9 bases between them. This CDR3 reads CASSFPGFGYTF. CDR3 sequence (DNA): TGTGCCAGCAGTTTTCCGGGGTTTGGCTACACCTTC.

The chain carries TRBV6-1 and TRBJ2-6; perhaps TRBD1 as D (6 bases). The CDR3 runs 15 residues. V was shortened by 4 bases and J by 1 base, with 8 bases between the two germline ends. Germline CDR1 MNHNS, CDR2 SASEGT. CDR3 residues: CASSVTGSGANVLTF. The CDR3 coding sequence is TGTGCCAGCAGTGTGACAGGATCTGGGGCCAACGTCCTGACTTTC.

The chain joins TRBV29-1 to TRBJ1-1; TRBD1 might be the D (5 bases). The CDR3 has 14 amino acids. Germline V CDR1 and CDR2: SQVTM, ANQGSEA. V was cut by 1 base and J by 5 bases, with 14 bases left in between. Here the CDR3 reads CSVEVGAYGTEAFF. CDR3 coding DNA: TGCAGCGTTGAAGTTGGGGCGTATGGGACTGAAGCTTTCTTT.

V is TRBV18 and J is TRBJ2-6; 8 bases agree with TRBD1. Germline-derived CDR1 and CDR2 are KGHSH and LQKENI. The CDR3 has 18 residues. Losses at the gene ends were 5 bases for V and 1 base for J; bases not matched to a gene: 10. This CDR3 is CASSAQQGVTSGANVLTF. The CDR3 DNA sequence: TGTGCCAGCTCAGCACAACAGGGGGTAACGTCTGGGGCCAACGTCCTGACTTTC.

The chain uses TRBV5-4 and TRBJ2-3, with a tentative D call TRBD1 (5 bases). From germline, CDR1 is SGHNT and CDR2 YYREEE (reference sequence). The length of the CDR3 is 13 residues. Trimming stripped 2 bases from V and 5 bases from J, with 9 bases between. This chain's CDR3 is CASSLGVRDTQYF. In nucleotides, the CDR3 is TGTGCCAGCAGCTTAGGGGTTCGAGATACGCAGTATTTT. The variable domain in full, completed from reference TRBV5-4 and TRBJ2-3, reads ETGVTQSPTHLIKTRGQQVTLRCSSQSGHNTVSWYQQALGQGPQFIFQYYREEENGRGNFPPRFSGLQFPNYSSELNVNALELDDSALYLCASSLGVRDTQYFGPGTRLTVL.

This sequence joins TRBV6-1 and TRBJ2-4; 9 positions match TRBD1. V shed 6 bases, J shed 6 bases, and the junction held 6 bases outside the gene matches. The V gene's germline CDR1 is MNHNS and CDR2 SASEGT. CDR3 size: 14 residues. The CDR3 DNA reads TGTGCCAGCAGACCGGGACAGGGTGGAAACATTCAGTACTTC. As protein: CASRPGQGGNIQYF.

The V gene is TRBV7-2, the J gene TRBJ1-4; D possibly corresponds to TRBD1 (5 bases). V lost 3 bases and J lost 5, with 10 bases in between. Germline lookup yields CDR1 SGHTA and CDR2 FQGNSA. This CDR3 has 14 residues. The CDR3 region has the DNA TGTGCCAGCAGCTTGAAGACAGTAAATGAAAAACTGTTTTTT. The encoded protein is CASSLKTVNEKLFF. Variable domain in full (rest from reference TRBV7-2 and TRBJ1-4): GAGVSQSPSNKVTEKGKDVELRCDPISGHTALYWYRQSLGQGLEFLIYFQGNSAPDKSGLPSDRFSAERTGGSVSTLTIQRTQQEDSAVYLCASSLKTVNEKLFFGSGTQLSVL.

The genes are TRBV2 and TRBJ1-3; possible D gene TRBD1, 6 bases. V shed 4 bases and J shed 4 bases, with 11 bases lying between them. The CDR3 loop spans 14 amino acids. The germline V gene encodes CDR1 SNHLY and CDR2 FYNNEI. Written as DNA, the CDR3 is TGTGCCAGCAGTGTGGGGGCGAGAGGAAACACCATATATTTT. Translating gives CASSVGARGNTIYF.

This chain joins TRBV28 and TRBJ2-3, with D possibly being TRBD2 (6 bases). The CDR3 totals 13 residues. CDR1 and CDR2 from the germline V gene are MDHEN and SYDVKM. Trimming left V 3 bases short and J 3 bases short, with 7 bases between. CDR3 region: CASSFLATDTQYF. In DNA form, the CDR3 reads TGTGCCAGCAGTTTCCTAGCGACAGATACGCAGTATTTT.